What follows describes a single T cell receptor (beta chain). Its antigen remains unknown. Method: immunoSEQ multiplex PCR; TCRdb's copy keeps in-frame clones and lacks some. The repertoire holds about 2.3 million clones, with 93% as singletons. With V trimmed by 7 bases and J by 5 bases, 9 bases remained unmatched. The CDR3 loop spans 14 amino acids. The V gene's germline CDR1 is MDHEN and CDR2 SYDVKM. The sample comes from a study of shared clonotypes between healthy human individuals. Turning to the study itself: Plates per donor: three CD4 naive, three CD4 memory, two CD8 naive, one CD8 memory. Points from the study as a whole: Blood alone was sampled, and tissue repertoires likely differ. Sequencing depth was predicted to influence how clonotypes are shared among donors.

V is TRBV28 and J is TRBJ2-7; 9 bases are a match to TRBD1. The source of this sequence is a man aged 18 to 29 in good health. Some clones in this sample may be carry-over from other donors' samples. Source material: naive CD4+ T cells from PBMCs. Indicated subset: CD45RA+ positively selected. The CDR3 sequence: CASTGPGQGDEQYF. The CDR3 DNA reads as TGTGCCAGCACAGGACCGGGACAGGGCGACGAGCAGTACTTC. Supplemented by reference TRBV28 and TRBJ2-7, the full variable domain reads DVKVTQSSRYLVKRTGEKVFLECVQDMDHENMFWYRQDPGLGLRLIYFSYDVKMKEKGDIPEGYSVSREKKERFSLILESASTNQTSMYLCASTGPGQGDEQYFGPGTRLTVT.